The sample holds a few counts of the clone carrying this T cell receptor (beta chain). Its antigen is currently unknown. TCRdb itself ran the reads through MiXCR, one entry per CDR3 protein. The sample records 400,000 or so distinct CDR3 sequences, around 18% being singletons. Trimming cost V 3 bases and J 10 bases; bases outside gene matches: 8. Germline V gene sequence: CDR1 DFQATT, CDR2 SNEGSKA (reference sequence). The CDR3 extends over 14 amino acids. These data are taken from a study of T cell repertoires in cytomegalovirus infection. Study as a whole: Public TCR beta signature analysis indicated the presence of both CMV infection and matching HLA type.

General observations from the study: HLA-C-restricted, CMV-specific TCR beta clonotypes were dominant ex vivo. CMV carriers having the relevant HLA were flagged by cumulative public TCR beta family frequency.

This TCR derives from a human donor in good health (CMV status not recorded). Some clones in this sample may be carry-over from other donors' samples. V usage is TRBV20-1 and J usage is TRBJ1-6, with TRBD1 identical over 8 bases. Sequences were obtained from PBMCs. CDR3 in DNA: TGCAGTGCTAGGGAAGGACAGGGCCACTCACCCCTCCACTTT. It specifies CSAREGQGHSPLHF.